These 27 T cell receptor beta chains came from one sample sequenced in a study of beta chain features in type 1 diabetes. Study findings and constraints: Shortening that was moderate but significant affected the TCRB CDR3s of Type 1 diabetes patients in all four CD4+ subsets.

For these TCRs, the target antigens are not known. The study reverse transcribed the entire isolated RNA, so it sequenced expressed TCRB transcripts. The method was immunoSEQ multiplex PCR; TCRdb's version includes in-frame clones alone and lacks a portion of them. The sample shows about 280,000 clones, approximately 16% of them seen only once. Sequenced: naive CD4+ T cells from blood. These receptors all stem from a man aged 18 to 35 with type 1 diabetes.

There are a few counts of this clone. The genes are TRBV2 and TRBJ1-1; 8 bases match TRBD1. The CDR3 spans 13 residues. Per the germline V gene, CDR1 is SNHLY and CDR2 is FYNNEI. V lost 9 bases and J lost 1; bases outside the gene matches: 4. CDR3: CASLGQANTEAFF. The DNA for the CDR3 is TGTGCCAGTTTGGGACAGGCGAACACTGAAGCTTTCTTT.

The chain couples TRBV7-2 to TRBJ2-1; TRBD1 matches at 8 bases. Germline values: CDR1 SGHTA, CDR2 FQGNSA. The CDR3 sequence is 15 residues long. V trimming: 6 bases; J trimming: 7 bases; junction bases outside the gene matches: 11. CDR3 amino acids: CASSTWTGFGNEQFF. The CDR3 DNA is TGTGCCAGCAGTACCTGGACAGGGTTCGGGAATGAGCAGTTCTTC.

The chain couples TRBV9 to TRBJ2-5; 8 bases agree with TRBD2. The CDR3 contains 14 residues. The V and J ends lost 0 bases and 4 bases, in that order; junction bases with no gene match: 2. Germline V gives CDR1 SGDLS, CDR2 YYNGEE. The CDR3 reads CASSVGGGRETQYF. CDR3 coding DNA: TGTGCCAGCAGCGTAGGCGGGGGGAGAGAGACCCAGTACTTC.

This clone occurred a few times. DNA for the CDR3: TGTGCCAGCAGCCAATCTTCAGGGCAGGATTCTGAAGCTTTCTTT. Protein product: CASSQSSGQDSEAFF. The V call is TRBV16, the J call TRBJ1-1, with D maybe TRBD1 (5 bases). CDR3 length equals 15 residues. V was clipped by 0 bases and J by 6 bases, with 14 bases between them. Germline V gene sequence: CDR1 KGHSY, CDR2 FQNENV.

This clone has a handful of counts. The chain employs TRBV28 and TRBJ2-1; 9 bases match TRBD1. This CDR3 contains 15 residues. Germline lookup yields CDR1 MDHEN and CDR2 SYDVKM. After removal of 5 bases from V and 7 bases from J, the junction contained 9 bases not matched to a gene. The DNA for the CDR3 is TGTGCCAGCAGTCTGGGGGACAGGGTAGGGAATGAGCAGTTCTTC. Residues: CASSLGDRVGNEQFF. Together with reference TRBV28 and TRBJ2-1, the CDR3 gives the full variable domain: DVKVTQSSRYLVKRTGEKVFLECVQDMDHENMFWYRQDPGLGLRLIYFSYDVKMKEKGDIPEGYSVSREKKERFSLILESASTNQTSMYLCASSLGDRVGNEQFFGPGTRLTVL.

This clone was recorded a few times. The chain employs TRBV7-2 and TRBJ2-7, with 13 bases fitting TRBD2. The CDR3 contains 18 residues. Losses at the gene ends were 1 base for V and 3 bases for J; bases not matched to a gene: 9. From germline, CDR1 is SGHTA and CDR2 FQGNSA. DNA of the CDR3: TGTGCCAGCAGCTTAGTTGGTAGGACTAGCGGGAGTAGCTACGAGCAGTACTTC. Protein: CASSLVGRTSGSSYEQYF.

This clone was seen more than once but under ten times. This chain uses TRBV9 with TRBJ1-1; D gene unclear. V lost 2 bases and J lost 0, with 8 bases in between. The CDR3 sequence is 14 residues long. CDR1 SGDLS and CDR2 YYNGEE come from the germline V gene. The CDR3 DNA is TGTGCCAGCAGCGTCGGGGTAATGAACACTGAAGCTTTCTTT. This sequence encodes CASSVGVMNTEAFF.

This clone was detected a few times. The CDR3 is CASSLVGEYNEQFF. The CDR3 DNA sequence: TGTGCCAGCAGCTTAGTCGGGGAGTACAATGAGCAGTTCTTC. The chain joins TRBV7-7 to TRBJ2-1; D is perhaps TRBD2 (5 bases). The CDR3 loop spans 14 amino acids. Germline V gene data show CDR1 as SSHAT and CDR2 as FNYEAQ (reference sequence). The ends were cut back, 1 base at V and 4 bases at J, with 8 bases in the middle.

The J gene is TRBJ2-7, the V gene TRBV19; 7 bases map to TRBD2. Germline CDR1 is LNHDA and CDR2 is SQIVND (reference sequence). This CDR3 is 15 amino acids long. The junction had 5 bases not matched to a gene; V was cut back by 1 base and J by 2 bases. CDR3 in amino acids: CASSIAGGLPYEQYF. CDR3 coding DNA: TGTGCCAGTAGTATAGCGGGAGGACTCCCCTACGAGCAGTACTTC. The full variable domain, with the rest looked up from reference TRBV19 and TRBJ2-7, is DGGITQSPKYLFRKEGQNVTLSCEQNLNHDAMYWYRQDPGQGLRLIYYSQIVNDFQKGDIAEGYSVSREKKESFPLTVTSAQKNPTAFYLCASSIAGGLPYEQYFGPGTRLTVT.

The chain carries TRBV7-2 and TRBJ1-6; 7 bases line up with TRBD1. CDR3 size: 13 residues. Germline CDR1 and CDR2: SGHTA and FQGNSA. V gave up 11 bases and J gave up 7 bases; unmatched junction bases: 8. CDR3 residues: CAGGGQLNSPLHF. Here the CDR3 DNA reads TGTGCCGGAGGGGGACAGCTAAATTCACCCCTCCACTTT.

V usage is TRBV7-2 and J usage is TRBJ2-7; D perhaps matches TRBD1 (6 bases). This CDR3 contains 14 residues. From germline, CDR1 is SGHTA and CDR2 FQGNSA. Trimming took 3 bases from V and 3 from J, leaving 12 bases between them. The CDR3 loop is CASSLDREVYEQYF. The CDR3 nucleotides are TGTGCCAGCAGCTTGGACAGAGAAGTCTACGAGCAGTACTTC.

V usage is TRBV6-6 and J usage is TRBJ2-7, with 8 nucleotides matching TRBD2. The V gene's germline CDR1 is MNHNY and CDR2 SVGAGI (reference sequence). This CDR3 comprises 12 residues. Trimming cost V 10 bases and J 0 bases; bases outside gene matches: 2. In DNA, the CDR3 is TGTGCCACCGCGGGGGGCTCCTACGAGCAGTACTTC. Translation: CATAGGSYEQYF.

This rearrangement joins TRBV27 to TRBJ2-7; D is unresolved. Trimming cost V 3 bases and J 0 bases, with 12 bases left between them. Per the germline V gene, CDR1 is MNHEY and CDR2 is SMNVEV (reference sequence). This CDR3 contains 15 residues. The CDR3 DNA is TGTGCCAGCAGTTTTTCCCGACACAGCTCCTACGAGCAGTACTTC. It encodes CASSFSRHSSYEQYF.

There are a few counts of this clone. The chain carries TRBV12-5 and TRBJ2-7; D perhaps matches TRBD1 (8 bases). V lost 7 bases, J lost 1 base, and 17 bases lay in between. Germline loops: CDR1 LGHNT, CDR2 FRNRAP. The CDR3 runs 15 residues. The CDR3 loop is CASAQGGTGSYEQYF. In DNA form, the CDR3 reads TGTGCTAGTGCCCAGGGGGGGACAGGATCCTACGAGCAGTACTTC.

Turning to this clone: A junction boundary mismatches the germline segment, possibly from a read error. CDR3 loop: CACLRGNYGYTF. The CDR3 DNA reads as TGTGCCTGCCTGAGGGGGAACTATGGCTACACTTTC. The chain uses TRBV30 and TRBJ1-2; D might be TRBD1 (6 bases). This CDR3 has 12 residues. Germline V gives CDR1 GTSNPN, CDR2 SVGIG (reference sequence).

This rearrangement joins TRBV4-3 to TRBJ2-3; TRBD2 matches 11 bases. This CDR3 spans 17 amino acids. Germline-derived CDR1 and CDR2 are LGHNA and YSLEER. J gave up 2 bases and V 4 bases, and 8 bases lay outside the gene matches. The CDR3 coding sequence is TGCGCCAGCAGCCGCATAGCGGGGGGGCCTCTCACAGATACGCAGTATTTT. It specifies CASSRIAGGPLTDTQYF.

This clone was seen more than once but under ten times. CDR3 sequence (DNA): TGCGCCAGCAGCCAAGATCGAGCACAGCCCCAAGAGACCCAGTACTTC. As protein: CASSQDRAQPQETQYF. The rearrangement uses TRBV4-3 and TRBJ2-5; D gene uncertain. CDR1 and CDR2 from the germline V gene are LGHNA and YSLEER. The germline V and J ends were trimmed by 0 bases and 1 base, with 12 bases remaining between them. The CDR3 contains 16 residues.

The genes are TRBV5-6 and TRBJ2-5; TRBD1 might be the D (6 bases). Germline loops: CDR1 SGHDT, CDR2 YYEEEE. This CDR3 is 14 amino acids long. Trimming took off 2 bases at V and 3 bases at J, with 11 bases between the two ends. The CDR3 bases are TGTGCCAGCAGCTTACAGGGTAGTAAAGAGACCCAGTACTTC. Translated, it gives CASSLQGSKETQYF.

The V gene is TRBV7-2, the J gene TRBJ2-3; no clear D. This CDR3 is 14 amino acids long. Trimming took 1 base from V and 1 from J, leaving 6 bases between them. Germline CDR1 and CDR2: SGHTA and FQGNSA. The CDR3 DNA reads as TGTGCCAGCAGCTTAGACCGGGGCACAGATACGCAGTATTTT. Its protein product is CASSLDRGTDTQYF.

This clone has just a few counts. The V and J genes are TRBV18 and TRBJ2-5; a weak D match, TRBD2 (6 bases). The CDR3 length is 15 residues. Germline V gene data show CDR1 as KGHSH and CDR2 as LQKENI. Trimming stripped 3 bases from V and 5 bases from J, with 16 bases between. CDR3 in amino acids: CASSPAHRESETQYF. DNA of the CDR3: TGTGCCAGCTCACCGGCCCATCGGGAGTCCGAGACCCAGTACTTC.

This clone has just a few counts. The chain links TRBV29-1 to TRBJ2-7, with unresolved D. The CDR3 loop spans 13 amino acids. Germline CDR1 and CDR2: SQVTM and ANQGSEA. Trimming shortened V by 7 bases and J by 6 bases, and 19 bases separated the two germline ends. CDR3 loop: CSARGVMKAEQYF. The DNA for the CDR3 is TGCAGCGCCCGAGGCGTGATGAAGGCCGAGCAGTACTTC.

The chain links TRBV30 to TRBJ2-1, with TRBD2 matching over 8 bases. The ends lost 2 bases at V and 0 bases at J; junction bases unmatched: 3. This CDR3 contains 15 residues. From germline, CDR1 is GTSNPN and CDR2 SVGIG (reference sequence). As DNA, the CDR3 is TGTGCCTGGAGTCCCGGGACTAGCTCCTACAATGAGCAGTTCTTC. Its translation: CAWSPGTSSYNEQFF.

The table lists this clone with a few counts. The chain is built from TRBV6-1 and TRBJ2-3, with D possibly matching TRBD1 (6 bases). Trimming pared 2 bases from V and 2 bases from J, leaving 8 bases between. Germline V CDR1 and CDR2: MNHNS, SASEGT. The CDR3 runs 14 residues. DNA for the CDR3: TGTGCCAGCAGTGAACCAGGGGTCACAGATACGCAGTATTTT. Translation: CASSEPGVTDTQYF.

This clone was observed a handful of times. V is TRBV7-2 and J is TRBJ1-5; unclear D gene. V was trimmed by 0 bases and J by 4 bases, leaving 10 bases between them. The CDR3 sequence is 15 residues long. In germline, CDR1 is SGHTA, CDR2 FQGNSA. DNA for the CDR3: TGTGCCAGCAGCTTAGCGGCCAGGAAGAATCAGCCCCAGCATTTT. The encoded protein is CASSLAARKNQPQHF.

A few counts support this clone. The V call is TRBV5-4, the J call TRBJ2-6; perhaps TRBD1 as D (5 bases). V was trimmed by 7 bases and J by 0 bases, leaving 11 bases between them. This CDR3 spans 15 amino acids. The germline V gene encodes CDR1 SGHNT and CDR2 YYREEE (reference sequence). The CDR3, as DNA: TGTGCCAGCTCCCTAGACAGCTCTGGGGCCAACGTCCTGACTTTC. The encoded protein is CASSLDSSGANVLTF. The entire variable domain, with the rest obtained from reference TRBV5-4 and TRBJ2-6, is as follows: ETGVTQSPTHLIKTRGQQVTLRCSSQSGHNTVSWYQQALGQGPQFIFQYYREEENGRGNFPPRFSGLQFPNYSSELNVNALELDDSALYLCASSLDSSGANVLTFGAGSRLTVL.

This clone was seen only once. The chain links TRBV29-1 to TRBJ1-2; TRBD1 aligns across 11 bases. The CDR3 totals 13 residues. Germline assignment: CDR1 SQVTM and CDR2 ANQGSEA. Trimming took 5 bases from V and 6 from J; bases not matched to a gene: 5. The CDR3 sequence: CSVSRTGGHGYTF. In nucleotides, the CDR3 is TGCAGCGTTTCCAGGACAGGGGGCCATGGCTACACCTTC.

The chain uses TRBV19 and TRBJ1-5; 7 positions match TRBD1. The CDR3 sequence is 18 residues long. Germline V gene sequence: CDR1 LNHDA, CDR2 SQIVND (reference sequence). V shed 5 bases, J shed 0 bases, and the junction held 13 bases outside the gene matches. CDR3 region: CASSASLTGVPSNQPQHF. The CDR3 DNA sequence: TGTGCCAGTAGTGCCTCGTTAACAGGGGTTCCTAGCAATCAGCCCCAGCATTTT.